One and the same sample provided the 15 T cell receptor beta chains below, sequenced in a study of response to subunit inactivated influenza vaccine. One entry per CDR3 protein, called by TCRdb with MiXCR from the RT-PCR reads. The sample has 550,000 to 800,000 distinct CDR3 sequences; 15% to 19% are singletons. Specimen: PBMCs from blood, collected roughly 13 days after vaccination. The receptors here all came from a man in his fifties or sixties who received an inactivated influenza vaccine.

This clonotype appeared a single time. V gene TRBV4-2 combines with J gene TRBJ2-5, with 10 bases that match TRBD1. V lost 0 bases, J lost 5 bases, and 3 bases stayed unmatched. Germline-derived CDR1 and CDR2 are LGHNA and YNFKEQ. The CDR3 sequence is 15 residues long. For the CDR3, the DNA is TGTGCCAGCAGCCAAGATGGGGACAGGGGTGAGACCCAGTACTTC. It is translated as CASSQDGDRGETQYF.

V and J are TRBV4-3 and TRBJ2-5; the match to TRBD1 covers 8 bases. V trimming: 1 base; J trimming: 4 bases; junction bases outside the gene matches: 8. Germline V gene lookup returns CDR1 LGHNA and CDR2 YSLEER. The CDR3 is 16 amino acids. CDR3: CASSQGGGQGSETQYF. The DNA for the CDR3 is TGCGCCAGCAGCCAAGGTGGAGGACAGGGATCAGAGACCCAGTACTTC.

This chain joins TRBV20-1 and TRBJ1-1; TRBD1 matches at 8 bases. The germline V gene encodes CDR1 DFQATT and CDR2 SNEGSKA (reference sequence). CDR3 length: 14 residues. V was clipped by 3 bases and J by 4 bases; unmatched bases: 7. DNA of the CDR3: TGCAGTGCTAGCCCCCCAGGGGGCTTCACTGAAGCTTTCTTT. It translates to CSASPPGGFTEAFF.

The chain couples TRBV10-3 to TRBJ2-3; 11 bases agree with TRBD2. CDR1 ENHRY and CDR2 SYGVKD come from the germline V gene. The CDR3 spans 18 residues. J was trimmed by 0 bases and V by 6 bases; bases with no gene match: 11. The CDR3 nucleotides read TGTGCCATCAGCTCCGGGACTAGCGGAGTTCCTAGCACAGATACGCAGTATTTT. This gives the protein CAISSGTSGVPSTDTQYF.

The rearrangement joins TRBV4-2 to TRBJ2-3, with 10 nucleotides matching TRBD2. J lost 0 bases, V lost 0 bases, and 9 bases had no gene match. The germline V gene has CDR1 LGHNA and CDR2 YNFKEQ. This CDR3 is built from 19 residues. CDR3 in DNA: TGTGCCAGCAGCCAAGATCTCGGACTAGCGGATCCTAGCACAGATACGCAGTATTTT. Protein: CASSQDLGLADPSTDTQYF.

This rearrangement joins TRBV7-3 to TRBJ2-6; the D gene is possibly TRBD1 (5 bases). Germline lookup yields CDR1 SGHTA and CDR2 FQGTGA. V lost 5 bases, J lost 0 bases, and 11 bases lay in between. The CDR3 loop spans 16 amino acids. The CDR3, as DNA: TGTGCCAGCAGCCCTAGGGGATACTCTGGGGCCAACGTCCTGACTTTC. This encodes CASSPRGYSGANVLTF.

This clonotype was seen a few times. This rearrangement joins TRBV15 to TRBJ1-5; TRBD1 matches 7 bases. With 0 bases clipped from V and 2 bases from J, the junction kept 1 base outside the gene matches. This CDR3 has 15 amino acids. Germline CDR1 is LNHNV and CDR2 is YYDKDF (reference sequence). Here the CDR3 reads CATSREGQRNQPQHF. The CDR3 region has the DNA TGTGCCACCAGCAGAGAGGGACAGCGCAATCAGCCCCAGCATTTT.

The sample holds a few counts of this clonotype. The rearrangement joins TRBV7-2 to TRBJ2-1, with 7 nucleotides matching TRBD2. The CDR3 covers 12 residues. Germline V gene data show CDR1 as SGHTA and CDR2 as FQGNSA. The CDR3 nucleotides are TGTGCGTCAAAAAGCGGGGCCAATGAGCAGTTCTTC. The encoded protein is CASKSGANEQFF. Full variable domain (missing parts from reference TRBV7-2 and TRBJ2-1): GAGVSQSPSNKVTEKGKDVELRCDPISGHTALYWYRQSLGQGLEFLIYFQGNSAPDKSGLPSDRFSAERTGGSVSTLTIQRTQQEDSAVYLCASKSGANEQFFGPGTRLTVL.

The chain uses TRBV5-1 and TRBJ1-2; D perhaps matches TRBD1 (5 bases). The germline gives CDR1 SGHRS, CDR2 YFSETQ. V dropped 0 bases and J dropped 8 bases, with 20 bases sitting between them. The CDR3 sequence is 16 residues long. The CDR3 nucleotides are TGCGCCAGCAGCTTGGCCGAGGGACCGTCGTCTGGGGGCTACACCTTC. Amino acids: CASSLAEGPSSGGYTF.

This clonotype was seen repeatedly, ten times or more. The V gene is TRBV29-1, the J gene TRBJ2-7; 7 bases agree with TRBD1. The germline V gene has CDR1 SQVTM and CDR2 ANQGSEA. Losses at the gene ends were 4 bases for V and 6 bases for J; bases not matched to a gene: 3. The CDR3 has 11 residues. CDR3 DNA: TGCAGCGTTGTCGGGACAGTCGAGCAGTACTTC. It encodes CSVVGTVEQYF.

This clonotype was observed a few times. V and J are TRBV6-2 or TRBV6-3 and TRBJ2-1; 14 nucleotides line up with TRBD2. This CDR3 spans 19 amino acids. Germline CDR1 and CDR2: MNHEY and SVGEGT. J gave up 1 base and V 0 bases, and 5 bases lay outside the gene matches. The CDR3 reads CASSYSTTSGRASYNEQFF. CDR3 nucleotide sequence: TGTGCCAGCAGTTACTCGACGACTAGCGGGAGGGCGTCCTACAATGAGCAGTTCTTC.

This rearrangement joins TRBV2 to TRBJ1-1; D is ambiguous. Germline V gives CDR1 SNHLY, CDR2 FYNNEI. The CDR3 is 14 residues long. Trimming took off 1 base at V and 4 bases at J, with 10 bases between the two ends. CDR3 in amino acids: CASSEDPRSTEAFF. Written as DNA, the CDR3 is TGTGCCAGCAGTGAAGACCCCCGGAGCACTGAAGCTTTCTTT.

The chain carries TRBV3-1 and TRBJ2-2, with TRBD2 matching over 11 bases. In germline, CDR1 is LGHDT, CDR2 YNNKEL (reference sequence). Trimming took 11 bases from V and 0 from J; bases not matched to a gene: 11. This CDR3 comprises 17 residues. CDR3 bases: TGTGCCTCCTGCAGGACTAGCGGGTTCGCGAACACCGGGGAGCTGTTTTTT. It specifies CASCRTSGFANTGELFF.

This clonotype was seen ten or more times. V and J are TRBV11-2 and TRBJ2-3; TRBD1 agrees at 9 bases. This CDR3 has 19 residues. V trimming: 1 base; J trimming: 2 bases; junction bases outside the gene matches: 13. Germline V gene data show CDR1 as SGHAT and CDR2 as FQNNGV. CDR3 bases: TGTGCCAGCAGCTTAGGAGGTGGGGTTTACAGGGGGCACACAGATACGCAGTATTTT. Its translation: CASSLGGGVYRGHTDTQYF.

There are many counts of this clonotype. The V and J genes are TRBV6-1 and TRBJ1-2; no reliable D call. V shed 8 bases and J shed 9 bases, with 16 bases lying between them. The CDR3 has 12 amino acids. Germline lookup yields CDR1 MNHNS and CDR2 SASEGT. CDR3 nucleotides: TGTGCCAGCCAACCCAACCGCGAGAGCTACACCTTC. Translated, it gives CASQPNRESYTF.